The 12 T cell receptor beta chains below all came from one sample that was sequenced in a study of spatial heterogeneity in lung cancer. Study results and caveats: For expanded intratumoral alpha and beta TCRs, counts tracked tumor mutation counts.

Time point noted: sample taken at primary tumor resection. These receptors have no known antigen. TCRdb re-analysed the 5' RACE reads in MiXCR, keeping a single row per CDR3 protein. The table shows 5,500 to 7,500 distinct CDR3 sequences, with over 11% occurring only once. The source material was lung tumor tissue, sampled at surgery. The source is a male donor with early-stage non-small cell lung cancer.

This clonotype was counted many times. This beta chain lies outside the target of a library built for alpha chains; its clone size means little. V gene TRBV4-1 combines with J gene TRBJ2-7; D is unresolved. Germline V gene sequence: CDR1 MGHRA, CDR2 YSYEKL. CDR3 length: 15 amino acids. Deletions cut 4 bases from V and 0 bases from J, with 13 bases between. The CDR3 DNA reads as TGCGCCAGCAGCCTGTCAGAGTACACCTCCTACGAGCAGTACTTC. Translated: CASSLSEYTSYEQYF.

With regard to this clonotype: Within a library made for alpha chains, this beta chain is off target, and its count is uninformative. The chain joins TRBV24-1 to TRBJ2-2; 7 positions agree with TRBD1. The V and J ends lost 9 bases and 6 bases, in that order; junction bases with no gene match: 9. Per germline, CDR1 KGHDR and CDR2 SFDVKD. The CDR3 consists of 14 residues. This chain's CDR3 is CATQGQNPPGELFF. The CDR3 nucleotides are TGTGCCACCCAGGGACAGAACCCTCCCGGGGAGCTGTTTTTT.

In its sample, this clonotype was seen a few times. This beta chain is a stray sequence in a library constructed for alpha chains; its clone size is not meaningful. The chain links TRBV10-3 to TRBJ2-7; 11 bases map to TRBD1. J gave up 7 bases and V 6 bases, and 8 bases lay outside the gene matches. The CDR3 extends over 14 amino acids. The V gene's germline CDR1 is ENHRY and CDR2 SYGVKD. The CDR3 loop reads CAISPGQGDGEQYF. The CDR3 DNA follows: TGTGCCATCAGCCCGGGACAGGGGGATGGTGAGCAGTACTTC.

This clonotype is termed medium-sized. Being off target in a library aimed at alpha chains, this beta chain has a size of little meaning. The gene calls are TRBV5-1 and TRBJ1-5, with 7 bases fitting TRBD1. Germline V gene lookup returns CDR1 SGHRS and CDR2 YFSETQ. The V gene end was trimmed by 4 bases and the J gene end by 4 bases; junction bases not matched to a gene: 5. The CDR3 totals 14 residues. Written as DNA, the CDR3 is TGCGCCAGCAGCGAAGGGACAGCTAATCAGCCCCAGCATTTT. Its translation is CASSEGTANQPQHF.

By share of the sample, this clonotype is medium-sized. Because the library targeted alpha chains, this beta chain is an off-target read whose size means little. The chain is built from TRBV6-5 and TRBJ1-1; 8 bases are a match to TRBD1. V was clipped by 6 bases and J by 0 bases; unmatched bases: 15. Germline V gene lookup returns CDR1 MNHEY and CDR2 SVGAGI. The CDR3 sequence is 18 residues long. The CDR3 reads CASSRPGTGGIMNTEAFF. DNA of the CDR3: TGTGCCAGCAGCCGCCCCGGGACAGGTGGCATCATGAACACTGAAGCTTTCTTT.

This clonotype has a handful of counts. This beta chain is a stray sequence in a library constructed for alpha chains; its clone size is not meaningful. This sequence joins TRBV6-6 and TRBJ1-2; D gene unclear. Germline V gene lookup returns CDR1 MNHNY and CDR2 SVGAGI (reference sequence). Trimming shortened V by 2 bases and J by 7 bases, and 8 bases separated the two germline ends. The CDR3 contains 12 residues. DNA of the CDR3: TGTGCCAGCAGTTACAGGGAGCGTGGCTACACCTTC. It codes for CASSYRERGYTF.

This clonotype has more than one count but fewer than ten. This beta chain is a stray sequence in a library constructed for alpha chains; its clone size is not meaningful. The CDR3 bases are TGTGCCAGCAGCACTAGGGTTGCCCGGGAGCTGTTTTTT. Translated: CASSTRVARELFF. The genes are TRBV5-6 and TRBJ2-2; D is possibly TRBD2 (5 bases). This CDR3 spans 13 amino acids. Germline CDR1 SGHDT, CDR2 YYEEEE. Trimming stripped 4 bases from V and 9 bases from J, with 13 bases between. The full variable domain, completed using reference TRBV5-6 and TRBJ2-2, is DAGVTQSPTHLIKTRGQQVTLRCSPKSGHDTVSWYQQALGQGPQFIFQYYEEEERQRGNFPDRFSGHQFPNYSSELNVNALLLGDSALYLCASSTRVARELFFGEGSRLTVL.

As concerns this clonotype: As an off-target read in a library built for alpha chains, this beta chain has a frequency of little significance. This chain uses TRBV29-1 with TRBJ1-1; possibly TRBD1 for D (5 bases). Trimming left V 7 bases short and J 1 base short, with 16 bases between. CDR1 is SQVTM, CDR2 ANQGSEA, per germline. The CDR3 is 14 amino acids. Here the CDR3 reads CSARTDSTNTEAFF. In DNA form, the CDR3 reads TGCAGCGCCCGGACCGACAGCACGAACACTGAAGCTTTCTTT. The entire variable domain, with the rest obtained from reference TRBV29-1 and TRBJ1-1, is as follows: SAVISQKPSRDICQRGTSLTIQCQVDSQVTMMFWYRQQPGQSLTLIATANQGSEATYESGFVIDKFPISRPNLTFSTLTVSNMSPEDSSIYLCSARTDSTNTEAFFGQGTRLTVV.

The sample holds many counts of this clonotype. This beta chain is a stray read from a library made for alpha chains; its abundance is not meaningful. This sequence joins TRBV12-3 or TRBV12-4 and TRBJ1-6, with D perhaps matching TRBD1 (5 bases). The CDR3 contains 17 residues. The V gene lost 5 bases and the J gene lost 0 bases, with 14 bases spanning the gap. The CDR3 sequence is CASSRDRASSYNSPLHF. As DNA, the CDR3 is TGTGCCAGCAGTCGAGACAGAGCGAGCTCCTATAATTCACCCCTCCACTTT.

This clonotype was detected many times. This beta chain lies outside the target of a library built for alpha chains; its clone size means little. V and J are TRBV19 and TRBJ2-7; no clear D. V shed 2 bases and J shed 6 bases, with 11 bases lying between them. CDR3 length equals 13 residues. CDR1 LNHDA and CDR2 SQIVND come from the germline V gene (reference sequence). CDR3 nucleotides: TGTGCCAGTAGTATAACATCCTGGGGCGAGCAGTACTTC. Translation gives CASSITSWGEQYF.

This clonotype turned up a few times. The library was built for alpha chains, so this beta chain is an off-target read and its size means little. CDR3 coding DNA: TGTGCCAGCAGTTACGGGAACAAAATCCAAGAGACCCAGTACTTC. It codes for CASSYGNKIQETQYF. The chain recombines TRBV6-5 with TRBJ2-5; no definite D call. With 2 bases removed from V and 1 base from J, the gap between germline ends came to 11 bases. The germline V gene has CDR1 MNHEY and CDR2 SVGAGI. The CDR3 is 15 amino acids.

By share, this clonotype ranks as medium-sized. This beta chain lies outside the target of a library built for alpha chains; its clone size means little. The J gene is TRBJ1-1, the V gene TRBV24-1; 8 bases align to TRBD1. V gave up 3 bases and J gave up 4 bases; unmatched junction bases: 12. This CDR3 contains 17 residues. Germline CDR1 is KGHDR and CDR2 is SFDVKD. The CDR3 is CATSDPGQVRDGTEAFF. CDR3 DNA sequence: TGTGCCACCAGTGATCCGGGACAGGTGCGGGATGGCACTGAAGCTTTCTTT.